The 2 T cell receptor beta chains below come from one sample, sequenced in a study of human T cells and chemical hapten exposure. TCRdb called the RACE reads again in MiXCR, with one record for every CDR3 protein. The repertoire includes some 79,000 distinct CDR3 sequences, under 14% of them detected once, and about 4% sits in the top ten. Documented time point: patch test 3, about 24 weeks after DPC sensitization. Sample treatment: therapeutic diphenylcyclopropenone sensitization with weekly scalp DPC. Sequencing used whole blood, obtained in connection with sensitization to the hapten diphenylcyclopropenone (DPC). Receptor source: a woman aged 45-59 years with alopecia areata. Some clones in this sample may be carry-over from other donors' samples.

This clonotype turned up a few times. CDR3 sequence: CASSLGKGETQYF. CDR3 in DNA: TGCGCCAGCAGCTTGGGGAAAGGAGAGACCCAGTACTTC. This sequence joins TRBV5-1 and TRBJ2-5, with D hard to call. CDR1 SGHRS and CDR2 YFSETQ come from the germline V gene. V lost 0 bases to trimming and J lost 4 bases, with 7 bases between them. The CDR3 runs to 13 residues.

This clonotype has just a few counts. The rearrangement joins TRBV6-6 to TRBJ2-5; TRBD2 aligns across 12 bases. Per germline, CDR1 MNHNY and CDR2 SVGAGI (reference sequence). Trimming cost V 5 bases and J 4 bases; bases outside gene matches: 2. The CDR3 sequence is 14 residues long. CDR3 region: CASSGLAGRETQYF. The CDR3 DNA sequence: TGTGCCAGCAGTGGACTAGCGGGACGAGAGACCCAGTACTTC.